Below, 31 T cell receptor beta chains from the same sample are listed, as sequenced in a study of CD8 T cells in Susac syndrome. The RNA input was roughly 0.5 to 1 ug, and it was reverse transcribed with random hexamers. MiXCR was run by TCRdb on the immunoSEQ multiplex PCR reads, yielding one entry per CDR3 protein. The repertoire has roughly 150,000 distinct CDR3 sequences, approximately 95% of them found once; the top ten carry 0.15% to 0.2%. The sample taken for sequencing was CD4+ T cells from PBMCs. Receptors originate from a human donor with Susac syndrome.

The V and J genes are TRBV20-1 and TRBJ2-1; TRBD1 matches at 10 bases. V gave up 3 bases and J gave up 8 bases; unmatched junction bases: 10. The CDR3 runs to 15 residues. The germline V gene encodes CDR1 DFQATT and CDR2 SNEGSKA (reference sequence). The CDR3 loop is CSASVRDRGLHEQFF. The CDR3 bases are TGCAGTGCTAGCGTCCGGGACAGGGGACTTCATGAGCAGTTCTTC.

The chain links TRBV20-1 to TRBJ2-3; D is undetermined. Germline V gene sequence: CDR1 DFQATT, CDR2 SNEGSKA (reference sequence). Trimming left V 3 bases short and J 5 bases short, with 9 bases between. This CDR3 comprises 12 residues. CDR3 amino acids: CSARRRGDTQYF. In DNA, the CDR3 is TGCAGTGCTAGGAGGCGAGGAGATACGCAGTATTTT.

This chain links TRBV5-1 with TRBJ2-7, with D tentatively TRBD2 (7 bases). With 4 bases removed from V and 4 bases from J, the gap between germline ends came to 18 bases. CDR3 size: 15 residues. The germline CDR1 and CDR2 sequences are SGHRS and YFSETQ. This chain's CDR3 is CASSLRDGGAYEQYF. The CDR3, as DNA: TGCGCCAGCAGCCTCCGTGATGGGGGGGCTTACGAGCAGTACTTC.

The J gene is TRBJ1-2, the V gene TRBV14; D not certain. From germline, CDR1 is SGHDN and CDR2 FVKESK. V lost 5 bases and J 4 bases, leaving 11 bases between the germline ends. The CDR3 runs 13 residues. CDR3 nucleotide sequence: TGTGCCAGCAGCTCCGACGGACTCTATGGCTACACCTTC. Its protein is CASSSDGLYGYTF.

The gene calls are TRBV5-1 and TRBJ2-1; D may be TRBD1 (6 bases). Germline V gene data show CDR1 as SGHRS and CDR2 as YFSETQ. V lost 4 bases, J lost 8 bases, and 16 bases lay in between. The CDR3 totals 14 residues. CDR3: CASSRIQGTDEQFF. CDR3 DNA sequence: TGCGCCAGCAGCAGAATACAGGGTACGGATGAGCAGTTCTTC.

The genes are TRBV25-1 and TRBJ1-1; D is uncertain. The CDR3 has 13 residues. Trimming cost V 7 bases and J 2 bases, with 11 bases left between them. The germline CDR1 and CDR2 sequences are MGHDK and SYGVNS. This chain's CDR3 is CASTAPTNTEAFF. CDR3 DNA: TGTGCCAGCACTGCCCCAACCAACACTGAAGCTTTCTTT.

J is TRBJ1-1 and V is TRBV9; D gene ambiguous. With 0 bases removed from V and 0 bases from J, the gap between germline ends came to 9 bases. The CDR3 spans 15 residues. The germline gives CDR1 SGDLS, CDR2 YYNGEE. The CDR3 here is CASSVAQSMNTEAFF. CDR3 nucleotides: TGTGCCAGCAGCGTAGCACAGAGCATGAACACTGAAGCTTTCTTT.

The rearrangement uses TRBV7-9 and TRBJ2-3; D unclear. The CDR3 sequence is 14 residues long. V lost 6 bases and J 4 bases, leaving 14 bases between the germline ends. Germline V gene sequence: CDR1 SEHNR, CDR2 FQNEAQ (reference sequence). The CDR3 loop is CASSVTPRPDTQYF. Written as DNA, the CDR3 is TGTGCCAGCAGTGTAACTCCGAGGCCAGATACGCAGTATTTT. Variable domain in full (rest from reference TRBV7-9 and TRBJ2-3): DTGVSQNPRHKITKRGQNVTFRCDPISEHNRLYWYRQTLGQGPEFLTYFQNEAQLEKSRLLSDRFSAERPKGSFSTLEIQRTEQGDSAMYLCASSVTPRPDTQYFGPGTRLTVL.

V and J are TRBV29-1 and TRBJ2-7, with TRBD1 matching 9 bases. This CDR3 contains 13 residues. Germline-derived CDR1 and CDR2 are SQVTM and ANQGSEA. The CDR3 sequence: CSADLGQGAEQYF. CDR3 sequence (DNA): TGCAGTGCAGACCTGGGACAGGGCGCCGAGCAGTACTTC.

This sequence joins TRBV20-1 and TRBJ2-3, with 7 positions matching TRBD1. V trimming: 0 bases; J trimming: 6 bases; junction bases outside the gene matches: 6. The CDR3 runs to 14 residues. Per germline, CDR1 DFQATT and CDR2 SNEGSKA (reference sequence). CDR3 nucleotide sequence: TGCAGTGCTAGAGATGGGACAGCCTGGGATACGCAGTATTTT. It specifies CSARDGTAWDTQYF.

This clonotype was recorded once. This chain connects TRBV24-1 to TRBJ2-7; 10 bases line up with TRBD1. V was pared by 3 bases and J by 3 bases, with 4 bases of the junction left unmatched. The CDR3 is made up of 15 amino acids. Germline CDR1 reads KGHDR; CDR2 reads SFDVKD. CDR3 bases: TGTGCCACCAGTGATCACGGGACAGGGGACTACGAGCAGTACTTC. It specifies CATSDHGTGDYEQYF.

The chain combines TRBV12-5 with TRBJ1-4, with D tentatively TRBD1 (6 bases). The V gene's germline CDR1 is LGHNT and CDR2 FRNRAP. The CDR3 contains 15 residues. Trimming shortened V by 4 bases and J by 10 bases, and 19 bases separated the two germline ends. The CDR3 protein is CASGSPGTFVGKLFF. The CDR3 DNA reads as TGTGCTAGTGGTTCCCCAGGGACATTTGTCGGAAAACTGTTTTTT.

In this sample, this clonotype turned up once. CDR3 sequence (DNA): TGCAGTGCTGGACTAGCGGGGGGTTGGGAGACCCAGTACTTC. It specifies CSAGLAGGWETQYF. This chain links TRBV20-1 with TRBJ2-5; 14 bases are a match to TRBD2. The CDR3 contains 14 residues. Per germline, CDR1 DFQATT and CDR2 SNEGSKA (reference sequence). The ends lost 5 bases at V and 5 bases at J; junction bases unmatched: 4.

The V call is TRBV5-1, the J call TRBJ2-1, with TRBD1 matching over 9 bases. The CDR3 spans 17 residues. V lost 4 bases to trimming and J lost 2 bases; unmatched junction nucleotides: 10. In germline, CDR1 is SGHRS, CDR2 YFSETQ. For the CDR3, the DNA is TGCGCCAGCAGCAGTGCCTGGACAGGGGACCCCTACAATGAGCAGTTCTTC. Protein: CASSSAWTGDPYNEQFF. Drawing the rest from reference TRBV5-1 and TRBJ2-1, the complete variable domain is KAGVTQTPRYLIKTRGQQVTLSCSPISGHRSVSWYQQTPGQGLQFLFEYFSETQRNKGNFPGRFSGRQFSNSRSEMNVSTLELGDSALYLCASSSAWTGDPYNEQFFGPGTRLTVL.

The rearrangement links TRBV20-1 to TRBJ2-7; 7 bases match TRBD2. V lost 6 bases to trimming and J lost 5 bases; unmatched junction nucleotides: 10. The CDR3 loop spans 13 amino acids. The germline gives CDR1 DFQATT, CDR2 SNEGSKA (reference sequence). In DNA, the CDR3 is TGCAGTGCGCGAGGTCTAGCGGTCCACGAGCAGTACTTC. It yields the protein CSARGLAVHEQYF.

This CDR3 is CSAARDGGWTDTQYF. As DNA, the CDR3 is TGCAGTGCTGCCCGGGACGGTGGGTGGACAGATACGCAGTATTTT. V and J are TRBV20-1 and TRBJ2-3; the D gene could be TRBD1 or TRBD2 (5 bases each). The V gene lost 5 bases and the J gene lost 3 bases, with 18 bases spanning the gap. CDR3 length: 15 residues. The germline CDR1 and CDR2 sequences are DFQATT and SNEGSKA (reference sequence).

The CDR3 reads CASSFGQPNSPLHF. In DNA form, the CDR3 reads TGTGCCAGCAGCTTTGGACAGCCTAATTCACCCCTCCACTTT. The chain has TRBV5-4 and TRBJ1-6, with D possibly matching TRBD1 (6 bases). The CDR3 extends over 14 amino acids. Germline V gene lookup returns CDR1 SGHNT and CDR2 YYREEE (reference sequence). Trimming cost V 2 bases and J 6 bases, with 9 bases left between them.

This clonotype was counted once. CDR3 amino acids: CASSAAPDSIYGYTF. CDR3 sequence (DNA): TGTGCCAGCAGCGCCGCCCCGGACAGCATTTATGGCTACACCTTC. The V and J genes are TRBV9 and TRBJ1-2, with D perhaps matching TRBD1 (6 bases). The CDR3 covers 15 residues. V was shortened by 3 bases and J by 5 bases, with 17 bases between the two germline ends. Germline CDR1 is SGDLS and CDR2 is YYNGEE.

The chain combines TRBV20-1 with TRBJ2-2; D not certain. The CDR3 length is 12 residues. The germline V gene has CDR1 DFQATT and CDR2 SNEGSKA (reference sequence). V lost 0 bases and J lost 5, with 4 bases in between. As DNA, the CDR3 is TGCAGTGCTAGAGACCCTACCGGGGAGCTGTTTTTT. Translation: CSARDPTGELFF.

V is TRBV18 and J is TRBJ1-2; possible D gene TRBD1, 5 bases. Trimming stripped 3 bases from V and 0 bases from J, with 8 bases between. The CDR3 sequence is 14 residues long. The germline gives CDR1 KGHSH, CDR2 LQKENI. Here the CDR3 DNA reads TGTGCCAGCTCACCGGGGGGAGCTAACTATGGCTACACCTTC. Its translation: CASSPGGANYGYTF.

The genes are TRBV3-1 and TRBJ1-2, with 9 nucleotides matching TRBD1. CDR1 LGHDT and CDR2 YNNKEL come from the germline V gene (reference sequence). This CDR3 has 15 residues. Trimming cost V 4 bases and J 4 bases; bases outside gene matches: 7. The CDR3 sequence: CASSPRQGDLYGYTF. The CDR3 DNA is TGTGCCAGCAGCCCCCGACAGGGGGACCTCTATGGCTACACCTTC.

The chain links TRBV12-5 to TRBJ2-5; 10 bases are shared with TRBD2. After removal of 6 bases from V and 0 bases from J, the junction contained 16 bases not matched to a gene. This CDR3 has 19 residues. Germline assignment: CDR1 LGHNT and CDR2 FRNRAP. The CDR3, as DNA: TGTGCTAGTGGCCAGGACCCGTGGCTAGCGGGGGATTACCAAGAGACCCAGTACTTC. This gives the protein CASGQDPWLAGDYQETQYF.

This clonotype was seen once. The CDR3 DNA follows: TGTGCCACCAGCAGCAGGACTAGCGGAACCTACAATGAGCAGTTCTTC. It is translated as CATSSRTSGTYNEQFF. The rearrangement joins TRBV15 to TRBJ2-1, with 10 bases that match TRBD2. This CDR3 comprises 16 residues. The germline CDR1 and CDR2 sequences are LNHNV and YYDKDF (reference sequence). J was trimmed by 2 bases and V by 3 bases; bases with no gene match: 4.

The J gene is TRBJ1-2, the V gene TRBV20-1; 9 bases are a match to TRBD1. The germline gives CDR1 DFQATT, CDR2 SNEGSKA (reference sequence). CDR3 size: 14 residues. The CDR3: CRLQGAQDNYGYTF. In nucleotides, the CDR3 is TGCAGGTTACAGGGGGCGCAAGATAACTATGGCTACACCTTC.

This chain connects TRBV20-1 to TRBJ2-5, with D possibly TRBD2 on 6 matching bases. V gave up 5 bases and J gave up 2 bases, with 15 bases separating them. The CDR3 is 14 amino acids. Germline CDR1 reads DFQATT; CDR2 reads SNEGSKA (reference sequence). The CDR3 loop is CSALTLAGQETQYF. The CDR3 coding sequence is TGCAGTGCTCTTACACTAGCAGGGCAAGAGACCCAGTACTTC.

This chain uses TRBV29-1 with TRBJ2-5, with a weak D call TRBD2 (5 bases). Germline CDR1 is SQVTM and CDR2 is ANQGSEA. V lost 3 bases, J lost 10 bases, and 12 bases lay in between. This CDR3 is 11 amino acids long. CDR3 DNA: TGCAGCGTTGATCGCGGCGAGGGCCAGTACTTC. Its protein is CSVDRGEGQYF.

The J gene is TRBJ2-7, the V gene TRBV7-2; D is ambiguous. Looked up from germline, CDR1 is SGHTA and CDR2 is FQGNSA. Trimming removed 4 bases at V and 0 bases at J, with 13 bases between. The CDR3 is 15 residues long. The CDR3 sequence: CASSSDGRNSYEQYF. DNA for the CDR3: TGTGCCAGCAGCTCTGACGGGCGTAACTCCTACGAGCAGTACTTC. The full variable domain, rest sourced from reference TRBV7-2 and TRBJ2-7, is GAGVSQSPSNKVTEKGKDVELRCDPISGHTALYWYRQSLGQGLEFLIYFQGNSAPDKSGLPSDRFSAERTGGSVSTLTIQRTQQEDSAVYLCASSSDGRNSYEQYFGPGTRLTVT.

The chain combines TRBV29-1 with TRBJ2-5, with D unresolved. This CDR3 has 13 amino acids. Trimming cost V 7 bases and J 0 bases, with 12 bases left between them. Per germline, CDR1 SQVTM and CDR2 ANQGSEA. CDR3: CSAERIYQETQYF. The CDR3 bases are TGCAGCGCCGAACGGATCTACCAAGAGACCCAGTACTTC.

The chain links TRBV4-1 to TRBJ2-5; TRBD2 matches 10 bases. Germline loops: CDR1 MGHRA, CDR2 YSYEKL. Trimming took 1 base from V and 5 from J; bases not matched to a gene: 7. CDR3 length equals 16 residues. The CDR3 loop is CASSQVLLAGVETQYF. The CDR3 nucleotides read TGCGCCAGCAGCCAAGTCTTGCTAGCGGGGGTGGAGACCCAGTACTTC.

This clonotype was counted once. This rearrangement joins TRBV14 to TRBJ2-2; D not certain. Germline loops: CDR1 SGHDN, CDR2 FVKESK. Trimming left V 2 bases short and J 6 bases short, with 7 bases between. The CDR3 extends over 13 amino acids. This CDR3 reads CASSQPGAGELFF. The CDR3 DNA follows: TGTGCCAGCAGCCAACCTGGCGCCGGGGAGCTGTTTTTT.

The V call is TRBV13, the J call TRBJ2-3; 7 nucleotides align to TRBD1. The CDR3 has 13 residues. Germline V gives CDR1 PRHDT, CDR2 FYEKMQ (reference sequence). V shed 8 bases, J shed 5 bases, and the junction held 7 bases outside the gene matches. CDR3 in DNA: TGTGCCAGCCAGTACAGGGGAATAGATACGCAGTATTTT. Translating it yields CASQYRGIDTQYF.